This T cell receptor (beta chain) originates from a study of blood T cells in healthy people across ages. This clonotype was seen only a few times. The CDR3 is 14 amino acids. V was shortened by 7 bases and J by 10 bases, with 17 bases between the two germline ends. A second PCR of about 7 to 12 cycles used a sample-barcoded 5' primer and a J-beta primer mix. TCRdb itself ran the 5' RACE reads through MiXCR, one entry per CDR3 protein. The sample lists about 1.6 million distinct CDR3 sequences; about 31% were seen once. This TCR came from a woman in her twenties or thirties in good health. The sample was blood. The rearrangement links TRBV12-3 or TRBV12-4 to TRBJ1-6, with D hard to call. CDR3 in DNA: TGTGCCAGCAATCCGGACCGCGCGATCTCACCCCTCCACTTT. Residues: CASNPDRAISPLHF.